This T cell receptor beta chain originates from a study of T cell changes during pregnancy in multiple sclerosis. The repertoire was sequenced with immunoSEQ multiplex PCR; TCRdb's copy has only in-frame clones and lacks some. The sample lists 55,000 to 85,000 clones, roughly 92% occurring once. The receptor was derived from a female donor with multiple sclerosis, enrolled in a pregnancy study. The sample was peripheral blood, taken in the second trimester of pregnancy.

Written as DNA, the CDR3 is TGTGCCAGCAGCCAAGAGACGGGACTAAGCTCCTACGAGCAGTACTTC. It yields the protein CASSQETGLSSYEQYF. V is TRBV4-2 and J is TRBJ2-7, with 7 bases identical to TRBD2. This CDR3 region has 16 residues. The trim removed 0 bases at V and 0 bases at J, leaving 5 bases unmatched. CDR1 and CDR2 (germline): LGHNA, YNFKEQ.